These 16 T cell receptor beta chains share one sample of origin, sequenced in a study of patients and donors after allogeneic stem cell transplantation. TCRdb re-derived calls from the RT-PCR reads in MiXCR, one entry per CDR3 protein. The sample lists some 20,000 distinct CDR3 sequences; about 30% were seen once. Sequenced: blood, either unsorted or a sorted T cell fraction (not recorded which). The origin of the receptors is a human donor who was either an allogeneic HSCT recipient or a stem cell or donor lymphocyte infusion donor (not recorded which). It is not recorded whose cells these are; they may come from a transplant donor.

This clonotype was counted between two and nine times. The CDR3 nucleotides read TGTGCCAGCAGTCCTCGGGAGACAGATACGCAGTATTTT. Translating it yields CASSPRETDTQYF. The chain has TRBV12-3 or TRBV12-4 and TRBJ2-3; possible D gene TRBD2, 6 bases. The CDR3 covers 13 residues. Deletions cut 5 bases from V and 3 bases from J, with 9 bases between.

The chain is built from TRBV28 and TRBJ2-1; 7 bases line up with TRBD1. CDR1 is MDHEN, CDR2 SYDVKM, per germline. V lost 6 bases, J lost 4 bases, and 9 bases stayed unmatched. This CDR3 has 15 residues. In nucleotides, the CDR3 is TGTGCCAGCAGCTATGACAGGGAAGTTTACAATGAGCAGTTCTTC. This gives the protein CASSYDREVYNEQFF. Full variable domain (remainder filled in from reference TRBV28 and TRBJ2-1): DVKVTQSSRYLVKRTGEKVFLECVQDMDHENMFWYRQDPGLGLRLIYFSYDVKMKEKGDIPEGYSVSREKKERFSLILESASTNQTSMYLCASSYDREVYNEQFFGPGTRLTVL.

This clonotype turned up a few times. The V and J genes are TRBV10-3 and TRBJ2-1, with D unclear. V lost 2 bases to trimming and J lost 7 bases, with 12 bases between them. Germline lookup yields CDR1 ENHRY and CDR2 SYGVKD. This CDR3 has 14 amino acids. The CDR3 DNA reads TGTGCCATCAGTGAGGGAAGCCGAGGAAATGAGCAGTTCTTC. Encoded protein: CAISEGSRGNEQFF.

The CDR3 loop is CASSVQGTQYF. CDR3 bases: TGCGCCAGCAGCGTACAGGGGACCCAGTACTTC. This sequence joins TRBV5-1 and TRBJ2-5; possible D gene TRBD1, 6 bases. The germline V gene has CDR1 SGHRS and CDR2 YFSETQ. The CDR3 is made up of 11 amino acids. V was shortened by 4 bases and J by 7 bases, with 8 bases between the two germline ends. Using reference TRBV5-1 and TRBJ2-5 for the parts outside the CDR3, the full variable domain is KAGVTQTPRYLIKTRGQQVTLSCSPISGHRSVSWYQQTPGQGLQFLFEYFSETQRNKGNFPGRFSGRQFSNSRSEMNVSTLELGDSALYLCASSVQGTQYFGPGTRLLVL.

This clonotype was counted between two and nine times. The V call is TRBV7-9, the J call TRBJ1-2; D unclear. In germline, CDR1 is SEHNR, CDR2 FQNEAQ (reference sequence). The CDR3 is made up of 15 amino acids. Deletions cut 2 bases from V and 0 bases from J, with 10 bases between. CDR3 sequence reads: CASSLLTDANYGYTF. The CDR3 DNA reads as TGTGCCAGCAGCTTATTGACGGACGCTAACTATGGCTACACCTTC.

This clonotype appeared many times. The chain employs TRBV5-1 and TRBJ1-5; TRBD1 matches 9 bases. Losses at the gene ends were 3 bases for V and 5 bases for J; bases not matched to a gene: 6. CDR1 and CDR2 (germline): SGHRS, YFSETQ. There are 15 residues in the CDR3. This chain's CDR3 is CASSSGTGSDQPQHF. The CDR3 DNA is TGCGCCAGCAGCTCTGGGACAGGGTCCGATCAGCCCCAGCATTTT.

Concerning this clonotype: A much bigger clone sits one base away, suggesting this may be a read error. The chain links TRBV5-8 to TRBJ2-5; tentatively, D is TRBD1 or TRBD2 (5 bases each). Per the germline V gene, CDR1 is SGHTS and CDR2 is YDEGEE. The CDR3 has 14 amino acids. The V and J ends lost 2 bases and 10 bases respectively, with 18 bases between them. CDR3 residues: CASSLTGARKIQYF. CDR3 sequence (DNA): TGTGCCAGCAGCTTAACCGGGGCTCGAAAGATCCAGTACTTC.

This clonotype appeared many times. The chain's CDR3 is CASSQDTGGLDSPLHF. CDR3 nucleotides: TGTGCCAGCAGCCAAGATACGGGGGGGTTGGATTCACCCCTCCACTTT. The V gene is TRBV3-1, the J gene TRBJ1-6; TRBD1 might be the D (5 bases). CDR1 and CDR2 from the germline V gene are LGHDT and YNNKEL (reference sequence). V shed 0 bases and J shed 8 bases, with 14 bases lying between them. The CDR3 extends over 16 amino acids.

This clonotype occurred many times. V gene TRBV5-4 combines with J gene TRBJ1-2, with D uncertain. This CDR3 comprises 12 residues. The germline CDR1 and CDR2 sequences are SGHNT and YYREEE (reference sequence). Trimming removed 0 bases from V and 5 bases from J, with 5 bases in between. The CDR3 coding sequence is TGTGCCAGCAGCTTGGATGGGTATGGCTACACCTTC. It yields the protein CASSLDGYGYTF.

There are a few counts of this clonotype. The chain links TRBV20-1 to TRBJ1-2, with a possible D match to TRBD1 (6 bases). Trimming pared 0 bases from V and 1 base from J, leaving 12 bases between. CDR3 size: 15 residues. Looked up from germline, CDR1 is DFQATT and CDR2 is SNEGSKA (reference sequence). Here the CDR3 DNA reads TGCAGTGCTAGAGATCTCAGGACAGTTAACTATGGCTACACCTTC. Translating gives CSARDLRTVNYGYTF.

The CDR3 DNA reads TGTGCCAGCAGCTTTACTAGCGGGGGACGCACAGATACGCAGTATTTT. Amino acid sequence: CASSFTSGGRTDTQYF. The chain joins TRBV7-2 to TRBJ2-3, with TRBD2 identical over 11 bases. Trimming took 3 bases from V and 1 from J; bases not matched to a gene: 3. The CDR3 consists of 16 residues. Germline V gene data show CDR1 as SGHTA and CDR2 as FQGNSA.

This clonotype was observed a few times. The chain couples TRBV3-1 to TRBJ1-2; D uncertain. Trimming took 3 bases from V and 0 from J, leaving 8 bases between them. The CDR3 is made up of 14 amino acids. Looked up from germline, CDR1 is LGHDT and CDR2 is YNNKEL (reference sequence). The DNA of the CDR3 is TGTGCCAGCAGCCAGCGGCTGACTAACTATGGCTACACCTTC. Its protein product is CASSQRLTNYGYTF. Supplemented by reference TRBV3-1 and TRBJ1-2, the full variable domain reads DTAVSQTPKYLVTQMGNDKSIKCEQNLGHDTMYWYKQDSKKFLKIMFSYNNKELIINETVPNRFSPKSPDKAHLNLHINSLELGDSAVYFCASSQRLTNYGYTFGSGTRLTVV.

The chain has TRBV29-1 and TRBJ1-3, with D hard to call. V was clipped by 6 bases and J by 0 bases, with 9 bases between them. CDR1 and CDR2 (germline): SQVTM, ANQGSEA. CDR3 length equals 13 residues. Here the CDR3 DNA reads TGCAGCGTCCTCGACCCCTCTGGAAACACCATATATTTT. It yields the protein CSVLDPSGNTIYF.

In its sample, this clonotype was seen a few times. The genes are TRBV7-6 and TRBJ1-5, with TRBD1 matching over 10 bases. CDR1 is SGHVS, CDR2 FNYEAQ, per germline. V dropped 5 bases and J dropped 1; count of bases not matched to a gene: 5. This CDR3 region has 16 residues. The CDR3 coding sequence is TGTGCCAGCAGCCGCGGGACAGGGGCGAGCAATCAGCCCCAGCATTTT. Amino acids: CASSRGTGASNQPQHF.

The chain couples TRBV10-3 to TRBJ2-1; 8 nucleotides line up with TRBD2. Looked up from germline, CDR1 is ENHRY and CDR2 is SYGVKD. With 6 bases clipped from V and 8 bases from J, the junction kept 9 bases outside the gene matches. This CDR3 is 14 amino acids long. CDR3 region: CAISLRAGGDEQFF. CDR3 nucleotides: TGTGCCATCAGCCTTAGGGCGGGGGGTGATGAGCAGTTCTTC.

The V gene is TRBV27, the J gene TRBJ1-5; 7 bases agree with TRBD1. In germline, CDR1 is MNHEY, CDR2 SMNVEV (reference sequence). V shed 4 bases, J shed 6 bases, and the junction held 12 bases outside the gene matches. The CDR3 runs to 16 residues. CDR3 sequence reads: CASSSHPTGLGQPQHF. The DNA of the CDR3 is TGTGCCAGCAGTTCCCACCCGACAGGGTTGGGTCAGCCCCAGCATTTT.